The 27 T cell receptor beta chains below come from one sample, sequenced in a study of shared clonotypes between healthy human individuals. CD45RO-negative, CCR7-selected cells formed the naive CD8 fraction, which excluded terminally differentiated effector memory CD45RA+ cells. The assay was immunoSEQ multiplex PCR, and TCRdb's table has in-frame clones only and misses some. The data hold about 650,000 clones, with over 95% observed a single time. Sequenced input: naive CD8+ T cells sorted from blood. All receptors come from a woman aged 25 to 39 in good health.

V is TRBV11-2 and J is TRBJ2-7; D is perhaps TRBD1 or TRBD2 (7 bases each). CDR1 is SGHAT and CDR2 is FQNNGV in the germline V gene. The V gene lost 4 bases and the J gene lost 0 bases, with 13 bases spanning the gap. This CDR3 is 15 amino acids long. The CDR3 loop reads CASSSGGTASYEQYF. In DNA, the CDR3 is TGTGCCAGCAGCTCCGGGGGGACAGCCTCCTACGAGCAGTACTTC.

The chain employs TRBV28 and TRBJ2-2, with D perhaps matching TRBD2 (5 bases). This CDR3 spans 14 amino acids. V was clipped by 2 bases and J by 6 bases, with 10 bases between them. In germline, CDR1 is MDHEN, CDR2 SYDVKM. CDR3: CASSLVGGAGELFF. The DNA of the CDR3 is TGTGCCAGCAGTTTAGTAGGAGGAGCCGGGGAGCTGTTTTTT.

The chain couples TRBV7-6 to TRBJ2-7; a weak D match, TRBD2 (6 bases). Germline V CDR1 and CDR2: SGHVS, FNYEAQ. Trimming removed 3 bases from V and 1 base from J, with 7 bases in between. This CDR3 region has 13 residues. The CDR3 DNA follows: TGTGCCAGCAGCTTTGGACTATCCTACGAGCAGTACTTC. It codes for CASSFGLSYEQYF.

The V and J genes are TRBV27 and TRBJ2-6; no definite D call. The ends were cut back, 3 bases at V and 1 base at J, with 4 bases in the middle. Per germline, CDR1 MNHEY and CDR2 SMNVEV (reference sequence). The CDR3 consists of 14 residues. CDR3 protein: CASSLGSGANVLTF. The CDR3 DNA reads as TGTGCCAGCAGTTTGGGGTCTGGGGCCAACGTCCTGACTTTC.

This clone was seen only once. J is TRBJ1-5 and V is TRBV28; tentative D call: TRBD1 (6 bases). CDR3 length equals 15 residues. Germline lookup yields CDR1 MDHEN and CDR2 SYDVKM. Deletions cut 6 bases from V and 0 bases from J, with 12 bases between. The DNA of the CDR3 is TGTGCCAGCAGCCAGGGGAGTTATAGCAATCAGCCCCAGCATTTT. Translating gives CASSQGSYSNQPQHF.

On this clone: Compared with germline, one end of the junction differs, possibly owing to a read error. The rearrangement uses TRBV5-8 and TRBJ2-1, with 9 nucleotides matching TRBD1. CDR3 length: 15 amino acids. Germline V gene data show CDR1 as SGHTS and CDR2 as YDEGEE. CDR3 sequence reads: CASTLGQGSGSEQFF. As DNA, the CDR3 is TGTGCCAGCACCTTGGGACAGGGTAGTGGAAGTGAGCAGTTCTTC.

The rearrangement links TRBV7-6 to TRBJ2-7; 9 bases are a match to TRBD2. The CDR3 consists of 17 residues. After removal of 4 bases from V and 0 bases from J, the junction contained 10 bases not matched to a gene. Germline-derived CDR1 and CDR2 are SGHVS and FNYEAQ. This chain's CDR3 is CASSSATSGSSSYEQYF. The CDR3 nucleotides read TGTGCCAGCAGCTCTGCGACTAGCGGTTCTAGCTCCTACGAGCAGTACTTC.

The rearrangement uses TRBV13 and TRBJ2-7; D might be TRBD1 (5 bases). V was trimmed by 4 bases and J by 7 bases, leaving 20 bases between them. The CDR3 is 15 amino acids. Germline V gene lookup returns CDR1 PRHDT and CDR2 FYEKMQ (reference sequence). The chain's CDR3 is CASSSLGEGALEQYF. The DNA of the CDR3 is TGTGCCAGCAGCTCCTTGGGCGAAGGGGCGTTGGAGCAGTACTTC.

DNA of the CDR3: TGTGCCAGTAGTATATCCCAGGGGGCCTACTATGGCTACACCTTC. As protein: CASSISQGAYYGYTF. The chain links TRBV19 to TRBJ1-2, with 8 bases identical to TRBD1. V trimming: 2 bases; J trimming: 3 bases; junction bases outside the gene matches: 5. CDR1 and CDR2 from the germline V gene are LNHDA and SQIVND (reference sequence). This CDR3 has 15 residues. The full variable domain, its missing parts supplied by reference TRBV19 and TRBJ1-2, is DGGITQSPKYLFRKEGQNVTLSCEQNLNHDAMYWYRQDPGQGLRLIYYSQIVNDFQKGDIAEGYSVSREKKESFPLTVTSAQKNPTAFYLCASSISQGAYYGYTFGSGTRLTVV.

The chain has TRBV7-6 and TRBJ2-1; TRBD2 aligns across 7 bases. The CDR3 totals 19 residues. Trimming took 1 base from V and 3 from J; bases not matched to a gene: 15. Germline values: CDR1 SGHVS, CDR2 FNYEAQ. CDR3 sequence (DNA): TGTGCCAGCAGCTTAGTATTGTCCGGACTAGAGGCGGTCTACAATGAGCAGTTCTTC. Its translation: CASSLVLSGLEAVYNEQFF.

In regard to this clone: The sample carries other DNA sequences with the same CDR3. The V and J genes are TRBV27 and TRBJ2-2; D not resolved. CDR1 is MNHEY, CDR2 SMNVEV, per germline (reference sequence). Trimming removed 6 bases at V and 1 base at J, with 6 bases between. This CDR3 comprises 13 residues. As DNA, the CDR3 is TGTGCCAGCAGCTTGGGGAACACCGGGGAGCTGTTTTTT. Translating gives CASSLGNTGELFF.

The CDR3 region is CASRNIGSSYEQYF. Here the CDR3 DNA reads TGTGCCAGCAGGAATATCGGGAGTTCCTACGAGCAGTACTTC. The chain combines TRBV28 with TRBJ2-7; D might be TRBD2 (6 bases). Germline-derived CDR1 and CDR2 are MDHEN and SYDVKM. Trimming took 6 bases from V and 1 from J, leaving 13 bases between them. The CDR3 runs to 14 residues. Looking up the rest from reference TRBV28 and TRBJ2-7 gives the full variable domain: DVKVTQSSRYLVKRTGEKVFLECVQDMDHENMFWYRQDPGLGLRLIYFSYDVKMKEKGDIPEGYSVSREKKERFSLILESASTNQTSMYLCASRNIGSSYEQYFGPGTRLTVT.

The CDR3 coding sequence is TGTGCCAGCAGCGCAGCCGGGACTACTTACAATGAGCAGTTCTTC. Residues: CASSAAGTTYNEQFF. The chain carries TRBV9 and TRBJ2-1; 7 nucleotides match TRBD2. J was trimmed by 4 bases and V by 3 bases; bases with no gene match: 7. The CDR3 runs to 15 residues. Germline V gene lookup returns CDR1 SGDLS and CDR2 YYNGEE.

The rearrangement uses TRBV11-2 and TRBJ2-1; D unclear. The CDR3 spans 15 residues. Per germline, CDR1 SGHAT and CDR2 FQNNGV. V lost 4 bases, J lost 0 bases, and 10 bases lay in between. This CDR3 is CASSSVWHSYNEQFF. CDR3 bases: TGTGCCAGCAGCTCCGTCTGGCACTCCTACAATGAGCAGTTCTTC. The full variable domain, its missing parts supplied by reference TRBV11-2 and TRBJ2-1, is EAGVAQSPRYKIIEKRQSVAFWCNPISGHATLYWYQQILGQGPKLLIQFQNNGVVDDSQLPKDRFSAERLKGVDSTLKIQPAKLEDSAVYLCASSSVWHSYNEQFFGPGTRLTVL.

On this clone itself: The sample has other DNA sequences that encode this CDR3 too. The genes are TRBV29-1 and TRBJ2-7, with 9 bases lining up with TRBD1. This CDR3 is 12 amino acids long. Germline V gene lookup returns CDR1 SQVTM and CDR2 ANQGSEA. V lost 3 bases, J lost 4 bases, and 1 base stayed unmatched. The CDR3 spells CSVEDRGYEQYF. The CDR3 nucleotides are TGCAGCGTTGAGGACAGGGGTTACGAGCAGTACTTC.

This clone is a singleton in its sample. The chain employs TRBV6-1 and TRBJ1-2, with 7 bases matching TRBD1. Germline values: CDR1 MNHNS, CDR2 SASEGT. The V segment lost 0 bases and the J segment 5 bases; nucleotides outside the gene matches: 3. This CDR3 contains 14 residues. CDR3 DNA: TGTGCCAGCAGTGAAGCCAACAGGGGTTATGGCTACACCTTC. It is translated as CASSEANRGYGYTF.

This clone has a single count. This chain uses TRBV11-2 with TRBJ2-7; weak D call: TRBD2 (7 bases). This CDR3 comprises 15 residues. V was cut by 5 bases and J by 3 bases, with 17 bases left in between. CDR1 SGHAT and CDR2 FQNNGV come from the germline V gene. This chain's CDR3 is CASSQGGDTIYEQYF. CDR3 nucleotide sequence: TGTGCCAGCAGCCAAGGGGGGGACACCATCTACGAGCAGTACTTC.

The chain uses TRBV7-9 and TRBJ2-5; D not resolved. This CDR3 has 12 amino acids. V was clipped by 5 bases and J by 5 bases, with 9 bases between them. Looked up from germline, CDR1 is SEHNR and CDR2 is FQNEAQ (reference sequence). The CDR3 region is CASSPTEETQYF. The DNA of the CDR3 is TGTGCCAGCAGCCCCACCGAGGAGACCCAGTACTTC.

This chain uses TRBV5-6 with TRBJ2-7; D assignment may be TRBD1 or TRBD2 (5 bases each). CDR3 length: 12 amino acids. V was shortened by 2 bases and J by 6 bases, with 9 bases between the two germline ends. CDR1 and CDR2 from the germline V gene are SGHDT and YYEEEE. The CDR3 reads CASSLRDGEQYF. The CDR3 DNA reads TGTGCCAGCAGCTTAAGGGACGGCGAGCAGTACTTC. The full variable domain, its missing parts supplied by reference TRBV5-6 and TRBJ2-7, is DAGVTQSPTHLIKTRGQQVTLRCSPKSGHDTVSWYQQALGQGPQFIFQYYEEEERQRGNFPDRFSGHQFPNYSSELNVNALLLGDSALYLCASSLRDGEQYFGPGTRLTVT.

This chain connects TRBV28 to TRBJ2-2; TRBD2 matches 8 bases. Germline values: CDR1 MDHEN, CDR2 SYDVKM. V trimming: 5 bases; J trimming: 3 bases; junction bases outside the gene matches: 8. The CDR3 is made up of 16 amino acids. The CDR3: CASSLPGLGDTGELFF. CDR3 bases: TGTGCCAGCAGTCTACCGGGACTAGGAGACACCGGGGAGCTGTTTTTT.

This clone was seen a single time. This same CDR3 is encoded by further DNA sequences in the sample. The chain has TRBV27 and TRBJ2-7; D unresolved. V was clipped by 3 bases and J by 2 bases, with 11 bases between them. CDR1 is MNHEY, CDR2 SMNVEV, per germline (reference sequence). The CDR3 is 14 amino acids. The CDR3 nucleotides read TGTGCCAGCAGTTTTGGGGTTGGGGCCTACGAGCAGTACTTC. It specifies CASSFGVGAYEQYF.

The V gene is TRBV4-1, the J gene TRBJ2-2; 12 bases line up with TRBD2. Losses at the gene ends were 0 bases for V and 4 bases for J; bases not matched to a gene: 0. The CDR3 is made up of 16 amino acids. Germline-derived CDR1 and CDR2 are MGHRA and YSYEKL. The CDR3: CASSQELAGGTGELFF. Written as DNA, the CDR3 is TGCGCCAGCAGCCAAGAACTAGCGGGGGGCACCGGGGAGCTGTTTTTT.

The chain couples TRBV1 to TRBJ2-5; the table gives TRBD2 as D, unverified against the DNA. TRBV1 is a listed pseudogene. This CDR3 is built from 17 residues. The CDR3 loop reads CTSSQVTSGRFRETQYF. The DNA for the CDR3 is TGCACCAGCAGCCAAGTGACTAGCGGGAGATTTCGAGAGACCCAGTACTTC.

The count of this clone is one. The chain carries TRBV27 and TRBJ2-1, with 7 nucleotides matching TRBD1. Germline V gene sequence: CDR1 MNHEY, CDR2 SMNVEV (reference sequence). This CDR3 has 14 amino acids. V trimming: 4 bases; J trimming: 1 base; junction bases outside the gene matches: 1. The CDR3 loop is CASSSGGSYNEQFF. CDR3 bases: TGTGCCAGCAGTTCAGGGGGTTCCTACAATGAGCAGTTCTTC.

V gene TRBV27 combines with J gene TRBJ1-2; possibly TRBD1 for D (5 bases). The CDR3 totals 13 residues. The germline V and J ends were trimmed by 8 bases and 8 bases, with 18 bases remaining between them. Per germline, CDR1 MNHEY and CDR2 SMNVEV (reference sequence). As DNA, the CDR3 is TGTGCCAGCGCCTACGGGGCACGAGGAGGCTACACCTTC. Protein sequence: CASAYGARGGYTF.

The CDR3 DNA reads TGCGCCAGCAGTGAGACAGATACGCAGTATTTT. As protein: CASSETDTQYF. This chain uses TRBV10-1 with TRBJ2-3; no definite D call. The V gene's germline CDR1 is WNHNN and CDR2 SYGVQD (reference sequence). This CDR3 contains 11 residues. Trimming stripped 2 bases from V and 3 bases from J, with 0 bases between.

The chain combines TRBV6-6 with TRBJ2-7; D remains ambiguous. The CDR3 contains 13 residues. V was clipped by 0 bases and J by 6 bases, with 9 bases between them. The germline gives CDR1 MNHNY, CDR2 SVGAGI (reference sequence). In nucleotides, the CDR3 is TGTGCCAGCAGTTACTCCTCCTCCGGCGAGCAGTACTTC. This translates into CASSYSSSGEQYF.